The clone carrying this T cell receptor (beta chain) has more than one count but fewer than ten. The record originates from a study of tumor-infiltrating lymphocytes in localized non-small cell lung cancer. TCRdb's copy holds only in-frame clones and misses some; the assay was immunoSEQ multiplex PCR. The sample includes over 7,500 clones, less than 80% seen only once; the top ten take over 12%. Germline V gives CDR1 MNHEY, CDR2 SMNVEV (reference sequence). The CDR3 consists of 16 residues. The V and J ends lost 3 bases and 0 bases respectively, with 9 bases between them. This TCR was sampled from a human donor with non-small cell lung cancer. The sequenced sample consisted of lung tumor tissue. This chain links TRBV27 with TRBJ1-6; D not certain. In DNA, the CDR3 is TGTGCCAGCAGTTTCTCCTCCGGCTCCTATAATTCACCCCTCCACTTT. Protein sequence: CASSFSSGSYNSPLHF.